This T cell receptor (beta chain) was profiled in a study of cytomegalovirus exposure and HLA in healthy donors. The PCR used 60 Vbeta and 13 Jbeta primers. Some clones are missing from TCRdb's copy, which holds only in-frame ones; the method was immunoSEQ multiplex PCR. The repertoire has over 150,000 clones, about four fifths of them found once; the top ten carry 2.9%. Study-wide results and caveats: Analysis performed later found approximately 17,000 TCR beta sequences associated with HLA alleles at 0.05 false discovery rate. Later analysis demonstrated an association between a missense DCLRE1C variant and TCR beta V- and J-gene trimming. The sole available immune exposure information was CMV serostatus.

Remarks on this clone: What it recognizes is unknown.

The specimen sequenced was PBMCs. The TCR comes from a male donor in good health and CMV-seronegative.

The CDR3 DNA is TGCAGTGCCCCGGGTCCCGATGGCTACACCTTC. Its protein product is CSAPGPDGYTF. This rearrangement joins TRBV20-1 to TRBJ1-2; D unclear. Trimming took off 6 bases at V and 6 bases at J, with 11 bases between the two ends. Germline V CDR1 and CDR2: DFQATT, SNEGSKA (reference sequence). CDR3 length: 11 residues.